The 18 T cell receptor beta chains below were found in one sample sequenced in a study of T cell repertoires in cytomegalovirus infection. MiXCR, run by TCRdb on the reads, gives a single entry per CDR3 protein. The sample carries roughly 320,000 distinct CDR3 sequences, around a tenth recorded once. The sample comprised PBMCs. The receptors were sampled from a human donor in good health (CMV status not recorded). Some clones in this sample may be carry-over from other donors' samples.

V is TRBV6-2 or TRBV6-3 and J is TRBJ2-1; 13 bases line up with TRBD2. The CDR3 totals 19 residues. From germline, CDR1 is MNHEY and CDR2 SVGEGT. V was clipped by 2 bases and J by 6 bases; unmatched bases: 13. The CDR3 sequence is CASSYRRLAGGTRGNEQFF. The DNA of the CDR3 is TGTGCCAGCAGTTACCGGAGACTAGCGGGGGGCACTCGGGGCAATGAGCAGTTCTTC.

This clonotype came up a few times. Here the CDR3 DNA reads TGTGCCATCAGTGGGCTGACAGGGAACTATGGCTACACCTTC. Protein product: CAISGLTGNYGYTF. The chain couples TRBV10-3 to TRBJ1-2; TRBD1 matches at 7 bases. The V gene's germline CDR1 is ENHRY and CDR2 SYGVKD. The CDR3 extends over 14 amino acids. Trimming cost V 4 bases and J 2 bases; bases outside gene matches: 4.

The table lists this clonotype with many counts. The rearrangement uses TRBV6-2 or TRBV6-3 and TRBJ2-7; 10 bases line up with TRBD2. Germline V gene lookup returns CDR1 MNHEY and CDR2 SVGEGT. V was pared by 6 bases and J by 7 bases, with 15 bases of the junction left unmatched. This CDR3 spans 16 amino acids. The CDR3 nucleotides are TGTGCCAGCAGGTCTAGCGGGAGTACCCTCTCGGGAGAGCAGTACTTC. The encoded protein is CASRSSGSTLSGEQYF.

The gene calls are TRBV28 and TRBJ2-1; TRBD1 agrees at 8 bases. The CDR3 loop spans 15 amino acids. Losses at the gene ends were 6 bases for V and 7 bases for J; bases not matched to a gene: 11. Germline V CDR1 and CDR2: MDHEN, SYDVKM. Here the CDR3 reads CASRSRGLGSNEQFF. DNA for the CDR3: TGTGCCAGCAGATCCAGGGGGCTGGGATCGAATGAGCAGTTCTTC.

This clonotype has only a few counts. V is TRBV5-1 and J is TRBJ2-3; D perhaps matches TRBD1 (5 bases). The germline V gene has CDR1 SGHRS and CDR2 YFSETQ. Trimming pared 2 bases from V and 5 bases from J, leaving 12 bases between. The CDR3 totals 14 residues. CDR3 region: CASSLGRVEDTQYF. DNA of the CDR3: TGCGCCAGCAGCTTAGGCAGGGTCGAAGATACGCAGTATTTT. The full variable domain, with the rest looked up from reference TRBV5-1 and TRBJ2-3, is KAGVTQTPRYLIKTRGQQVTLSCSPISGHRSVSWYQQTPGQGLQFLFEYFSETQRNKGNFPGRFSGRQFSNSRSEMNVSTLELGDSALYLCASSLGRVEDTQYFGPGTRLTVL.

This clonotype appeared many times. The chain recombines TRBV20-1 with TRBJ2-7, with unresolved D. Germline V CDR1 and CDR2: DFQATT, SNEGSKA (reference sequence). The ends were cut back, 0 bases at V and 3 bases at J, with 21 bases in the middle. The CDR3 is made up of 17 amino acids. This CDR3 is CSARDPVRATLLYEQYF. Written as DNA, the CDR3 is TGCAGTGCTAGAGATCCCGTTCGGGCTACACTCCTCTACGAGCAGTACTTC.

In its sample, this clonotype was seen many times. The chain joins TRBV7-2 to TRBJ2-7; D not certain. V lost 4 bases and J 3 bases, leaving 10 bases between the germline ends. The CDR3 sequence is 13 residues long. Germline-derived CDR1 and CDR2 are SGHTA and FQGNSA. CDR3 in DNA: TGTGCCAGCAGCTCCCCCTCAAGCTACGAGCAGTACTTC. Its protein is CASSSPSSYEQYF.

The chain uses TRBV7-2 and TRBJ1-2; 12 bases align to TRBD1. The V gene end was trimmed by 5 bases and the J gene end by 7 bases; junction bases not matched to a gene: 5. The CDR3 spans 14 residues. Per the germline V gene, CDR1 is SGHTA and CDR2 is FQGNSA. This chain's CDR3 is CASSPGQGAVGYTF. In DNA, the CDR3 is TGTGCCAGCAGCCCGGGACAGGGGGCGGTTGGCTACACCTTC. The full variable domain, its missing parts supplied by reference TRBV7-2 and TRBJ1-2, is GAGVSQSPSNKVTEKGKDVELRCDPISGHTALYWYRQSLGQGLEFLIYFQGNSAPDKSGLPSDRFSAERTGGSVSTLTIQRTQQEDSAVYLCASSPGQGAVGYTFGSGTRLTVV.

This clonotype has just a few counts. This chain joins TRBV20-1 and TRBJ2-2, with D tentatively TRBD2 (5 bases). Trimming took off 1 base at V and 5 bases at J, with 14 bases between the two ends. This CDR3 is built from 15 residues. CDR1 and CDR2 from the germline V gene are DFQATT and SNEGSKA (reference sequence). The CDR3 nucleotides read TGCAGTGCTAGAGCCTCGGCTAGAGGGACCGGGGAGCTGTTTTTT. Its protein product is CSARASARGTGELFF.

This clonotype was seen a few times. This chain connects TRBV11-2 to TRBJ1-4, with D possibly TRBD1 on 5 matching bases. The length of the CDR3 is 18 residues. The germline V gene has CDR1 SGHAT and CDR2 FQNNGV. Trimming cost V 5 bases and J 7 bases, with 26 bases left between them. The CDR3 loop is CASSATPGRTLSGEKLFF. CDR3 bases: TGTGCCAGCAGCGCAACTCCGGGACGTACCTTAAGTGGTGAAAAACTGTTTTTT.

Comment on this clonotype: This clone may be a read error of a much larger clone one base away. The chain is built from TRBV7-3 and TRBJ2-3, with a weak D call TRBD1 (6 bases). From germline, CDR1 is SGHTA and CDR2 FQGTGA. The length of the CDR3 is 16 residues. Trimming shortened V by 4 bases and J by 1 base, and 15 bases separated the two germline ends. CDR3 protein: CASSYRPQGGTDTQYF. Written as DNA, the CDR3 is TGTGCCAGCAGCTACAGACCACAGGGTGGCACAGATACGCAGTATTTT.

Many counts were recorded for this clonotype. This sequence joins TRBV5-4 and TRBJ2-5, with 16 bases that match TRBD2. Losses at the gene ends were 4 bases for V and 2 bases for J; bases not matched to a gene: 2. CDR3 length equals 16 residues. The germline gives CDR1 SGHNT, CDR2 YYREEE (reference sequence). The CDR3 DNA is TGTGCCAGCAGCAAGGGACTAGCGGGGGGGCAAGAGACCCAGTACTTC. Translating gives CASSKGLAGGQETQYF.

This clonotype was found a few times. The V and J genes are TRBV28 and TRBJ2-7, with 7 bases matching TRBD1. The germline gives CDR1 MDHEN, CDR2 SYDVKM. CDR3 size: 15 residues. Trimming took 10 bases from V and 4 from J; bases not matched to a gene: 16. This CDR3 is CATSEGQLVGYEQYF. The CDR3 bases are TGTGCCACCAGCGAGGGACAGTTGGTCGGGTACGAGCAGTACTTC.

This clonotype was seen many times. CDR3 sequence reads: CASSLWNSGGLVREQFF. In DNA, the CDR3 is TGTGCCAGCAGCTTATGGAATAGCGGGGGTCTGGTACGTGAGCAGTTCTTC. The chain joins TRBV7-2 to TRBJ2-1; 9 bases align to TRBD2. The CDR3 is 17 residues long. Per germline, CDR1 SGHTA and CDR2 FQGNSA. After removal of 2 bases from V and 9 bases from J, the junction contained 14 bases not matched to a gene.

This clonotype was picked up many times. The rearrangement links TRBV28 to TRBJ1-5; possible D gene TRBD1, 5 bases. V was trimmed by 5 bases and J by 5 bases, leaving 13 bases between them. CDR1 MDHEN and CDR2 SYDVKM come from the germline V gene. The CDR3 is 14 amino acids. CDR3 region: CASSLDPGYQPQHF. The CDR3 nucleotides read TGTGCCAGCAGTCTAGACCCAGGGTATCAGCCCCAGCATTTT.

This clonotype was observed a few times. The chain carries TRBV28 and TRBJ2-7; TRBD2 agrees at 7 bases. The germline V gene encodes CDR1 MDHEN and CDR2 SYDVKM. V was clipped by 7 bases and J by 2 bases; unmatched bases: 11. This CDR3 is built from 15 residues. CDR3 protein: CASTPPSSGPYEQYF. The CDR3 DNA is TGTGCCAGCACCCCCCCTTCTAGCGGACCCTACGAGCAGTACTTC.

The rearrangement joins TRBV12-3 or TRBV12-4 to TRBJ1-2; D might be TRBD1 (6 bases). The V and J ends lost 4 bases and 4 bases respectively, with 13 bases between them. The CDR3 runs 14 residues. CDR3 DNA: TGTGCCAGCAGTTCAACAGGGTGGGGCTATGGCTACACCTTC. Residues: CASSSTGWGYGYTF.

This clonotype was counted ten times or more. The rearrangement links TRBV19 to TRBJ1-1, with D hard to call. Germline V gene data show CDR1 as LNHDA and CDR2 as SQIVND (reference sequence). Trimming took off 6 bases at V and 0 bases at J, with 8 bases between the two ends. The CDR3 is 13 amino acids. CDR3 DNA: TGTGCCAGTAGCACGGGGATGAACACTGAAGCTTTCTTT. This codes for CASSTGMNTEAFF.